This T cell receptor (beta chain) originates from a study of OX40 agonist ivuxolimab in advanced cancers. About the study: Ivuxolimab doses were 0.01, 0.1, 0.3, 1.5, 3 or 10 mg/kg every 2 weeks. Among those enrolled, mean age was about 60 years (range about 23 to 79) and 75% to 90% were male. General study results and limits: The CD4+ and CD8+ T cells in the blood had expanded clonally by week 6 at 0.1 to 3.0 mg/kg.

As regards this clone: Its specificity is unknown.

Per the germline V gene, CDR1 is SGHNT and CDR2 is YYREEE (reference sequence). V was pared by 4 bases and J by 8 bases, with 12 bases between. The CDR3 covers 12 residues. Profiled with immunoSEQ multiplex PCR; TCRdb holds only in-frame clones, not every one. This sample yields some 100,000 clones, of which about 84% are seen a single time; 4.5% to 5.5% belongs to the top ten. Here the sequenced sample was CD4+ or CD8+ T cells sorted from blood, taken in a trial of the OX40 agonist ivuxolimab. The chain carries TRBV5-4 and TRBJ1-2; the D gene is possibly TRBD1 (5 bases). The receptor was isolated from an adult with an advanced solid tumor such as melanoma, head and neck, liver or kidney cancer. CDR3 protein: CASSLGQTGYTF. DNA of the CDR3: TGTGCCAGCAGCCTCGGACAAACGGGCTACACCTTC.